Below are 4 T cell receptor beta chains sequenced from a single sample in a study of T cells after yellow fever vaccination. TCRdb re-analysed the 5' RACE reads in MiXCR, keeping a single row per CDR3 protein. The sample yields more than 250,000 distinct CDR3 sequences, around 7% seen once. Source: PBMCs, taken about 41 days after the first yellow fever vaccination. The receptors were gathered from a man aged 18 to 29 who received the YFV17D yellow fever vaccine.

This chain uses TRBV19 with TRBJ2-7; 9 bases match TRBD2. Looked up from germline, CDR1 is LNHDA and CDR2 is SQIVND (reference sequence). The CDR3 extends over 14 amino acids. Trimming removed 5 bases from V and 4 bases from J; junction bases left unmatched: 6. CDR3 residues: CASSAGAGGYEQYF. The CDR3 DNA follows: TGTGCCAGTAGTGCAGGAGCGGGGGGATACGAGCAGTACTTC.

The V and J genes are TRBV5-1 and TRBJ1-2; TRBD1 matches at 8 bases. The CDR3 is 13 amino acids. The trim removed 4 bases at V and 6 bases at J, leaving 5 bases unmatched. Germline V gene sequence: CDR1 SGHRS, CDR2 YFSETQ. Here the CDR3 DNA reads TGCGCCAGCAGCACGGGACAGGTAGATGGCTACACCTTC. Amino acids: CASSTGQVDGYTF.

V gene TRBV5-1 combines with J gene TRBJ2-3; possibly TRBD2 for D (6 bases). CDR1 is SGHRS, CDR2 YFSETQ, per germline. Trimming stripped 4 bases from V and 5 bases from J, with 14 bases between. The CDR3 has 14 amino acids. CDR3 amino acids: CASSLRAGGDTQYF. CDR3 DNA sequence: TGCGCCAGCAGCCTCCGGGCCGGGGGAGATACGCAGTATTTT. Filled out from reference TRBV5-1 and TRBJ2-3, the complete variable domain reads KAGVTQTPRYLIKTRGQQVTLSCSPISGHRSVSWYQQTPGQGLQFLFEYFSETQRNKGNFPGRFSGRQFSNSRSEMNVSTLELGDSALYLCASSLRAGGDTQYFGPGTRLTVL.

The rearrangement links TRBV7-2 to TRBJ2-2, with D perhaps matching TRBD1 (5 bases). The V gene lost 3 bases and the J gene lost 6 bases, with 11 bases spanning the gap. This CDR3 contains 14 residues. Per the germline V gene, CDR1 is SGHTA and CDR2 is FQGNSA. The CDR3 sequence: CASSFQGGAGELFF. The CDR3 DNA reads as TGTGCCAGCAGCTTCCAGGGCGGCGCCGGGGAGCTGTTTTTT.